What follows describes a single TCR beta chain. Its specificity is unknown. The sample belongs to a study of blood T cells in healthy people across ages. Overall study findings and caveats: Whereas aged donors had fewer naive CD4+ cells, long-lived donors had more of them and higher diversity.

With a J-beta primer mix and a sample-barcoded 5' primer, a second PCR ran roughly 7 to 11 cycles. TCRdb processed the 5' RACE reads anew with MiXCR; each CDR3 protein has one entry. The table lists about 1 million distinct CDR3 sequences, around 27% of them singletons, with about 0.69% in the top ten. Per sample, extraction of total RNA gave at least 5.5 micrograms in every case. These data also formed part of another study, on T cells of mothers and their children.

The clonotype originates from a girl under 10 years old in good health. Specimen: blood.

Here the CDR3 DNA reads TGTGCCAGCAGTTACCACCATGAGCAGTTCTTC. Encoded protein: CASSYHHEQFF. The chain combines TRBV6-2 or TRBV6-3 with TRBJ2-1; D uncertain. Germline V gene data show CDR1 as MNHEY and CDR2 as SVGEGT. This CDR3 contains 11 residues. The V end was cut by 2 bases, the J end by 8 bases, with 4 bases between.